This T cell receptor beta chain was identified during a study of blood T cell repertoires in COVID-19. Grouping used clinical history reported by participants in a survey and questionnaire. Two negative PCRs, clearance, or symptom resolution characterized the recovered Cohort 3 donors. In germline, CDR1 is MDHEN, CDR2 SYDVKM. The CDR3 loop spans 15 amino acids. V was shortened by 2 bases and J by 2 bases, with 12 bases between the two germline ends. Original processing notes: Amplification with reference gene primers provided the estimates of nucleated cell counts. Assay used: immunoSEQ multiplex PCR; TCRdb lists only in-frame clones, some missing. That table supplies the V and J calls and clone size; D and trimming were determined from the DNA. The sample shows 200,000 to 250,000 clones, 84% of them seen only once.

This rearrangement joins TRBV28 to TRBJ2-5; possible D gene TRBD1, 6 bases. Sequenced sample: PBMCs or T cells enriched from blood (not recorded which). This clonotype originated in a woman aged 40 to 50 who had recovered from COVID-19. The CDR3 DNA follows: TGTGCCAGCAGTTTAGGGACATACCCGCAAGAGACCCAGTACTTC. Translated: CASSLGTYPQETQYF.